This T cell receptor beta chain stems from a study of regulatory T cells in long-lasting Graves disease. Across the whole study: Persistence in Graves' disease required over 5 years of antithyroid drugs plus positive TSH receptor antibodies.

The V gene's germline CDR1 is SGHDN and CDR2 FVKESK. The V end was cut by 3 bases, the J end by 7 bases, with 13 bases between. The CDR3 is 14 residues long. This clonotype appeared a few times. The antigen remains unidentified. Arm-PCR of CDR3 regions and iRepertoire HTBI primers were the basis on which TCR beta libraries were built. MiXCR, run by TCRdb on the multiplex PCR reads, gives a single entry per CDR3 protein. The table lists about 460,000 distinct CDR3 sequences, approximately 22% of them singletons. Documented time point: persistent/refractory GD, antithyroid drugs over 5 years with positive TRAb. Extracted PBMC RNA gave rise to the TCR library. Whole-study findings and limits: It was in persistent disease that TRBV28, TRBJ1-2 and TRBJ2-5 were favored.

The receptor was isolated from a female donor with Graves disease. This chain uses TRBV14 with TRBJ2-4; no clear D gene. The sequencing here drew on peripheral blood mononuclear cells (PBMCs), taken when the disease was refractory, from a patient treated with antithyroid drugs. CDR3 residues: CASSQRLAGNIQYF. CDR3 sequence (DNA): TGTGCCAGCAGCCAGAGACTCGCCGGGAACATTCAGTACTTC.